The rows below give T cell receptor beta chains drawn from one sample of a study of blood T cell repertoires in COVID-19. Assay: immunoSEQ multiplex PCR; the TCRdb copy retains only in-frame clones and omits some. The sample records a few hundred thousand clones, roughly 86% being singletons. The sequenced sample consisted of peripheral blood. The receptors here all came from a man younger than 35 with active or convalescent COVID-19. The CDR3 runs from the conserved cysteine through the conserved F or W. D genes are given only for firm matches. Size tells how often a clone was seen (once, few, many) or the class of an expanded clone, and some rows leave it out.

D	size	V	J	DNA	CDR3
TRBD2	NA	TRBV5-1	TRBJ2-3	TGCGCCAGCAGCTTCGGACTAGCGGGGGGGCCTTTGGCAGATACGCAGTATTTT	CASSFGLAGGPLADTQYF
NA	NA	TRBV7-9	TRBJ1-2	TGTGCCAGCAGCTTAGAACTACGGGATGGCTACACCTTC	CASSLELRDGYTF
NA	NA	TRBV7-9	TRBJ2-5	TGTGCCAGCAGCTTTGACCTAGTAATCGGGGAGACCCAGTACTTC	CASSFDLVIGETQYF
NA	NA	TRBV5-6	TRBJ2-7	TGTGCCAGCAGTTGGGGACTTACCTACGAGCAGTACTTC	CASSWGLTYEQYF
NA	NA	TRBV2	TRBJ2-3	TGTGCCAGCAGGTACGGGACATTGGCTAGCACAGATACGCAGTATTTT	CASRYGTLASTDTQYF
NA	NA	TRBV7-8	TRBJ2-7	TGTGCCAGCAGCCCAGTCAGGGCGGGACTCCATAAATTATACGAGCAGTACTTC	CASSPVRAGLHKLYEQYF
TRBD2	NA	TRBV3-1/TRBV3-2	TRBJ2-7	TGTGCCAGCAGCCAAGGAGCGGGACTAGCCAACGAGCAGTACTTC	CASSQGAGLANEQYF
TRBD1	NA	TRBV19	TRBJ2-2	TGTGCCAGTAGTCTTCAGGGGGTTAACACCGGGGAGCTGTTTTTT	CASSLQGVNTGELFF
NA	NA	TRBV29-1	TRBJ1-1	TGCAGCGTTGGGAGACCACACCAGACCCCGAGGGACACTGAAGCTTTCTTT	CSVGRPHQTPRDTEAFF
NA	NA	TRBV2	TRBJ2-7	TGTGCCAGCAGTGAGAGACTAGGAGGGAACGAGCAGTACTTC	CASSERLGGNEQYF
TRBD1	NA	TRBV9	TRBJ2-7	TGTGCCAGCAGCGTCGATGGGACAGGGGGCGACGAGCAGTACTTC	CASSVDGTGGDEQYF
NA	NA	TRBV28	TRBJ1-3	TGTGCCAGCAGTTCCGGAGCGGGGAGCTTTGGGGGCACCATATATTTT	CASSSGAGSFGGTIYF
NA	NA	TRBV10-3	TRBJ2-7	TGTGCCATCACCCCCGGTGCTAGTGATGAGCAGTACTTC	CAITPGASDEQYF
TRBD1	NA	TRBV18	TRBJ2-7	TGTGCCAGCTCACCGAGGACAGGGGTCTACGAGCAGTACTTC	CASSPRTGVYEQYF
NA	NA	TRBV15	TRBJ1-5	TGTGCCACCAGCCTTCAGACAGGTAACAATCAGCCCCAGCATTTT	CATSLQTGNNQPQHF
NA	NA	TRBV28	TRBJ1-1	TGTGCCAGCAGTCGGAGCCTTGAAGCTTTCTTT	CASSRSLEAFF
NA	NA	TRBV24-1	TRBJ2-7	TGTGCCACCAGTGATAGGACAGACGGGTACGAGCAGTACTTC	CATSDRTDGYEQYF
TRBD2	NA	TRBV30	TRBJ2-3	TGTGCCTGGGGGAGGGCCAGCGGGGGGGCCGGTACGCAGTATTTT	CAWGRASGGAGTQYF
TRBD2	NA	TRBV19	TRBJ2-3	TGTGCCAGTAGTATGGAATTGCCAGCGGGAGTGTCTGATACGCAGTATTTT	CASSMELPAGVSDTQYF
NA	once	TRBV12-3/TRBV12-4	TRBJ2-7	TGTGCCAGCAGTGATTCCAGGTTCCACGAGCAGTACTTC	CASSDSRFHEQYF
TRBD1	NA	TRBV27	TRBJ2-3	TGTGCCAGCAGTTACAGGGGGCAACGGGCAGATACGCAGTATTTT	CASSYRGQRADTQYF
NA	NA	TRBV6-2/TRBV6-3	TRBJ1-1	TGTGCCAGCAGTTCAGGGCCTGAAGCTTTCTTT	CASSSGPEAFF
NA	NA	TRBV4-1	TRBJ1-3	TGCGCCAGCAGCCAAGAACTCTTTTACGGAAACACCATATATTTT	CASSQELFYGNTIYF
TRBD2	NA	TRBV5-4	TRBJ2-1	TGTGCCAGCAGCCTGGGACTAGCGGGGTACAATGAGCAGTTCTTC	CASSLGLAGYNEQFF
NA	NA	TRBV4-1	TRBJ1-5	TGCGCCAGCAGCCTCCTAGCGGAGGGCGGTCAGCCCCAGCATTTT	CASSLLAEGGQPQHF
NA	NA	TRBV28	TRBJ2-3	TGTGCCAGCAGGGGAGTTGGAGATACGCAGTATTTT	CASRGVGDTQYF
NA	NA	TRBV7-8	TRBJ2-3	TGTGCCAGCAGCCTGTATACAGATACGCAGTATTTT	CASSLYTDTQYF
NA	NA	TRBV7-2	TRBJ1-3	TGTGCCAGCAGCTCCCGGGGGGGAGCTGGAAACACCATATATTTT	CASSSRGGAGNTIYF
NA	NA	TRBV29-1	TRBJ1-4	TGCAGCGTTGGATGGGTTGGAGCTGAAAAACTGTTTTTT	CSVGWVGAEKLFF
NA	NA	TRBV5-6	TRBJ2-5	TGTGCCAGCTCCACGGGGTGGCAGGCTAGGAGACAGACCCAGTACTTC	CASSTGWQARRQTQYF
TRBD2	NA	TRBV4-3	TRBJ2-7	TGCGCCAGCAGCCAAGAAGCGAGCGGGAGGGCCGAGCAGTACTTC	CASSQEASGRAEQYF
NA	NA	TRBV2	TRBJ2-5	TGTGCCAGCAGGAGGGAGTTTAGGCAAGAGACCCAGTACTTC	CASRREFRQETQYF
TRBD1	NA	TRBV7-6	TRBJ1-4	TGTGCCAGCAGCGACCGACAGGGGAGGCATGAAAAACTGTTTTTT	CASSDRQGRHEKLFF
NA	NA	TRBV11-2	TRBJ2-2	TGTGCCAGCAGCTCCCTATACCGGGAAATAAACACCGGGGAGCTGTTTTTT	CASSSLYREINTGELFF
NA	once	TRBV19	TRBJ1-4	TGTGCCAGTAGTATACAACAGTCTAATGAAAAACTGTTTTTT	CASSIQQSNEKLFF
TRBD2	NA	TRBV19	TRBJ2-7	TGTGCCAGTAGTCCACCGCCGGGACTAGCGGTCGAGCAGTACTTC	CASSPPPGLAVEQYF
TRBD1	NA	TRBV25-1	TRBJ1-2	TGTGCCAGCAGTGAAGGAGGACAGGGAGGCTACACCTTC	CASSEGGQGGYTF
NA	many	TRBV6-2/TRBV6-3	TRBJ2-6	TGTGCCAGCAGTTGGACATCTGGGGCCAACGTCCTGACTTTC	CASSWTSGANVLTF
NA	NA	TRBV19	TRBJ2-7	TGTGCCAGTGCCCTCCGAGGACATCTCTCCTACGAGCAGTACTTC	CASALRGHLSYEQYF
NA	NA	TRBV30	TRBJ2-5	TGTGCCTGGAGTGGAACAGGGCCTGGGACCCAGTACTTC	CAWSGTGPGTQYF
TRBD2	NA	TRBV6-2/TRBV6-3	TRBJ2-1	TGTGCCAGCAGTTACTCCTTAAGCGCGGGAGGGGGTAATGAGCAGTTCTTC	CASSYSLSAGGGNEQFF
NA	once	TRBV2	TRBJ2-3	TGTGCCAGCAGTGTTCGGGACTCCAACACAGATACGCAGTATTTT	CASSVRDSNTDTQYF
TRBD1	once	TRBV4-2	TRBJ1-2	TGTGCCAGCAGCCAAGATCGACAGGGGGCATATGGCTACACCTTC	CASSQDRQGAYGYTF
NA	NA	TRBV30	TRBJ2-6	TGTGCCTGGAGTTTCGAGGGGGCTGGGGCCAACGTCCTGACTTTC	CAWSFEGAGANVLTF
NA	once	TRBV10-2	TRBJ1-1	TGCGCCAGCAGTGAGTCGATCGAGGGAGAGAACACTGAAGCTTTCTTT	CASSESIEGENTEAFF
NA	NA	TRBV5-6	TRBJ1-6	TGTGCCAGCAGCTTGGGGCAGGGGAATTCACCCCTCCACTTT	CASSLGQGNSPLHF
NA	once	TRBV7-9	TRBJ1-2	TGTGCCAGCAGCGCTGATACGACATCTAACTATGGCTACACCTTC	CASSADTTSNYGYTF
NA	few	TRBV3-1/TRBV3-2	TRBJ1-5	TGTGCCAGCAGCCCCTCTTTGGGGGCCTCTGGTCAGCCCCAGCATTTT	CASSPSLGASGQPQHF
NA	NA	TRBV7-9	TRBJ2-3	TGTGCCAGCAGCTTAAGTGCGGAGCTCACAGATACGCAGTATTTT	CASSLSAELTDTQYF
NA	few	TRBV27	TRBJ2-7	TGTGCCAGCAGTTACCATAGCTCCTACGAGCAGTACTTC	CASSYHSSYEQYF
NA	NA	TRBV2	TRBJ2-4	TGTGCCTGGAAATTAGACTCAAACATTCAGTACTTC	CAWKLDSNIQYF
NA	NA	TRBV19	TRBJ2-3	TGTGCCAGTGGTCAGGGGGGCATAGATACGCAGTATTTT	CASGQGGIDTQYF
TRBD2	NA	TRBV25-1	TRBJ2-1	TGTGCCAGCAGCGCTACGGGACTAGCGGGAGGGATTGAGCAGTTCTTC	CASSATGLAGGIEQFF
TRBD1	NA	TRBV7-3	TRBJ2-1	TGTGCCAGCAGCCCCCAGACAGGGGGCTACGACAATGAGCAGTTCTTC	CASSPQTGGYDNEQFF
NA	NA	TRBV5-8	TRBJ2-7	TGTGCCAGCAGCTTGGGTAGCGGCACCTACGAGCAGTACTTC	CASSLGSGTYEQYF
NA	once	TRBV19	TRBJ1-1	TGTGCCAGTAGTACTACGGGACATACTCAAGCTTTCTTT	CASSTTGHTQAFF
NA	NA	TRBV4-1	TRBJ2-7	TGCGCCAGCAGCCAAATCGGGGTTTACGAGCAGTACTTC	CASSQIGVYEQYF
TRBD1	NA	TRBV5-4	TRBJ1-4	TGTGCCAGCAGCTCACAGGGGACACTTGGAAAACTGTTTTTT	CASSSQGTLGKLFF
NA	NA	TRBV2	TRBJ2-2	TGTGCCAGGACAGGTTCAACTAACACCGGGGAGCTGTTTTTT	CARTGSTNTGELFF
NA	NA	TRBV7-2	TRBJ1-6	TGTGCCAGCAGCCCTCGCGGGGGTTGGTCACCCCTCCACTTT	CASSPRGGWSPLHF